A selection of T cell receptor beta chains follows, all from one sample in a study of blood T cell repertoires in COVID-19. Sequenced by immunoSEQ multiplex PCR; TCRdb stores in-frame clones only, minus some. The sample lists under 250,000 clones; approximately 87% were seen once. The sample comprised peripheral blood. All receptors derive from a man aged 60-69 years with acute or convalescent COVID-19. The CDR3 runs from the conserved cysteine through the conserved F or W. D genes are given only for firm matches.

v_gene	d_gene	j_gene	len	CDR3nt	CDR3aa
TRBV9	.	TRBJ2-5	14	TGTGCCAGCAGCGCGAGGATGGGGAGGGAGACCCAGTACTTC	CASSARMGRETQYF
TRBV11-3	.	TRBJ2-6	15	TGTGCCAGCAGCTTAGTCAGCTCTGGGGCCAACGTCCTGACTTTC	CASSLVSSGANVLTF
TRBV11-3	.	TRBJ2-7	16	TGTGCCAGCAGCTTAAAGGGTGGTCGGGGAGACTACGAGCAGTACTTC	CASSLKGGRGDYEQYF
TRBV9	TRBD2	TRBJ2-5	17	TGTGCCAGCAGCGTAGGGTTAGGAAGCGGGAGAGGGGAGACCCAGTACTTC	CASSVGLGSGRGETQYF
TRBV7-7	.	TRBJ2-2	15	TGTGCTAGCAGCTTAACGGGACTCTACACCGGGGAGCTGTTTTTT	CASSLTGLYTGELFF
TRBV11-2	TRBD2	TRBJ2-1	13	TGTGCCAGCAGCTTAGAACGGGGAAGCGGGATGTTCTTC	CASSLERGSGMFF
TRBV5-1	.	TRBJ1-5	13	TGCGCCAGCAGCTTGGACTATTATCAGCCCCAGCATTTT	CASSLDYYQPQHF
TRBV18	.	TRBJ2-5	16	TGTGCCAGCTCACCACTCATACAGGGCGCGAAAGAGACCCAGTACTTC	CASSPLIQGAKETQYF
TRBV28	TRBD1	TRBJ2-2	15	TGTGCCAGCAGCGCCGCAGGGGGCGTCACCGGGGAGCTGTTTTTT	CASSAAGGVTGELFF
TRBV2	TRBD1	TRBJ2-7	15	TGTGCCAGCGGGCCCCGGGGACAGGGATTACACGAGCAGTACTTC	CASGPRGQGLHEQYF